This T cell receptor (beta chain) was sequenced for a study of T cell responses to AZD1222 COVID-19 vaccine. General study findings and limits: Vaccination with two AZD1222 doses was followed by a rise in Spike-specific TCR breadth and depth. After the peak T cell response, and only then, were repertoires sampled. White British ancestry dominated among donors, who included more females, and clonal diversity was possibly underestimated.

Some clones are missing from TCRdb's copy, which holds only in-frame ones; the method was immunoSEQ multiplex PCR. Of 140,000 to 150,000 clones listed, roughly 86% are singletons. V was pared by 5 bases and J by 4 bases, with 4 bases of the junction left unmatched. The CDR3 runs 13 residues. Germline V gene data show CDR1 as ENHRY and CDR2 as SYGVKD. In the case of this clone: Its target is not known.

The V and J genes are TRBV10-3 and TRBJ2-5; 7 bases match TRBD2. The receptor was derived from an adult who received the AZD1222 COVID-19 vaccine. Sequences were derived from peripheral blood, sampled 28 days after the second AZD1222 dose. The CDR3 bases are TGTGCCATCAGTACCGGGACTACAGAGACCCAGTACTTC. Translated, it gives CAISTGTTETQYF.